This T cell receptor (beta chain) was profiled in a study of glioma-infiltrating T cells. Broader study findings: Gliomas, especially low-grade, showed above-expected tissue-blood divergence; non-neoplastic patients showed below. Tissue and blood shared very few CDR3 sequences.

Using RNA template, CDR3s of TCR alpha and beta were amplified with iRepertoire arm-PCR. TCRdb re-derived calls from the multiplex PCR reads in MiXCR, one entry per CDR3 protein. The table lists 150,000 or so distinct CDR3 sequences, roughly two fifths of them singletons. This CDR3 is 13 amino acids long. V was clipped by 2 bases and J by 4 bases, with 6 bases between them. Germline V gives CDR1 MGHRA, CDR2 YSYEKL. There are a few counts of this clonotype. Antigen: not known. The chain has TRBV4-1 and TRBJ1-5; D ambiguous. The sequencing sample was made of glioma tissue, nonneoplastic brain tissue, or PBMCs (not recorded which). This clonotype was sampled from a human donor with low-grade glioma or glioblastoma, undergoing nonglioma brain surgery, or in good health (not recorded which). The CDR3 sequence is CASSQLRNQPQHF. Here the CDR3 DNA reads TGCGCCAGCAGCCAACTCCGGAATCAGCCCCAGCATTTT.